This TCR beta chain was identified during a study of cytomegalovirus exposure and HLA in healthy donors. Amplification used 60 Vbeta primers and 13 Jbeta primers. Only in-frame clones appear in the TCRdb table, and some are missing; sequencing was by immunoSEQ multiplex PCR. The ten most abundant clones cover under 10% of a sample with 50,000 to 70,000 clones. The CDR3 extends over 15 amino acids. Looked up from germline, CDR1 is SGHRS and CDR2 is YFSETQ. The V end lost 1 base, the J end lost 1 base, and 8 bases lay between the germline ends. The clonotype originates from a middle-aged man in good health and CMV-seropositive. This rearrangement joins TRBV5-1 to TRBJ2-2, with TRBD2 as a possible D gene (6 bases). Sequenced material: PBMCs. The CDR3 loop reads CASSLFGRNTGELFF. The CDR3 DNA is TGCGCCAGCAGCTTGTTCGGGAGGAACACCGGGGAGCTGTTTTTT.